The 17 T cell receptor beta chains below all came from one sample that was sequenced in a study of blood T cell repertoires in COVID-19. The repertoire was sequenced with immunoSEQ multiplex PCR; TCRdb's copy has only in-frame clones and lacks some. The table records some 130,000 clones, almost 85% of them present only once. Input material: peripheral blood. These TCRs come from a human donor in a cohort sampled during active COVID-19.

The chain couples TRBV5-1 to TRBJ1-3, with 9 bases lining up with TRBD1. The CDR3 loop spans 13 amino acids. Germline assignment: CDR1 SGHRS and CDR2 YFSETQ. V was clipped by 7 bases and J by 2 bases; unmatched bases: 1. CDR3 nucleotides: TGCGCCAGCCGGACAGGGGCTGGAAACACCATATATTTT. This translates into CASRTGAGNTIYF. The full variable domain, with the rest looked up from reference TRBV5-1 and TRBJ1-3, is KAGVTQTPRYLIKTRGQQVTLSCSPISGHRSVSWYQQTPGQGLQFLFEYFSETQRNKGNFPGRFSGRQFSNSRSEMNVSTLELGDSALYLCASRTGAGNTIYFGEGSWLTVV.

This rearrangement joins TRBV12-3 or TRBV12-4 to TRBJ1-1; D gene uncertain. The length of the CDR3 is 13 residues. Trimming cost V 6 bases and J 7 bases, with 15 bases left between them. CDR3 protein: CASRRDPPGEAFF. CDR3 in DNA: TGTGCCAGCAGGCGCGACCCCCCGGGTGAAGCTTTCTTT.

The chain employs TRBV3-1 (or the pseudogene TRBV3-2) and TRBJ2-1; 12 bases match TRBD2. This CDR3 is built from 14 residues. CDR1 LGHDT and CDR2 YNNKEL come from the germline V gene (reference sequence). V dropped 5 bases and J dropped 9; count of bases not matched to a gene: 5. The CDR3 nucleotides are TGTGCCAGCAGCGTTCTACTAGCGGGGGGTGAGCAGTTCTTC. It yields the protein CASSVLLAGGEQFF.

The count of this clone is one. The gene calls are TRBV4-1 and TRBJ2-1; 7 nucleotides match TRBD2. After removal of 0 bases from V and 6 bases from J, the junction contained 11 bases not matched to a gene. This CDR3 is 17 amino acids long. The germline CDR1 and CDR2 sequences are MGHRA and YSYEKL. The CDR3 sequence is CASSQEWGDYPSNEQFF. DNA of the CDR3: TGCGCCAGCAGCCAAGAGTGGGGGGACTACCCTTCCAATGAGCAGTTCTTC.

Here the CDR3 reads CASSRDFELNTEAFF. Written as DNA, the CDR3 is TGTGCCAGCAGCCGAGATTTTGAACTGAACACTGAAGCTTTCTTT. The chain employs TRBV27 and TRBJ1-1; D not resolved. The CDR3 is made up of 15 amino acids. The germline V and J ends were trimmed by 6 bases and 0 bases, with 14 bases remaining between them. Germline CDR1 MNHEY, CDR2 SMNVEV (reference sequence).

The chain is built from TRBV4-1 and TRBJ2-7; 7 positions match TRBD1. After removal of 2 bases from V and 5 bases from J, the junction contained 6 bases not matched to a gene. The CDR3 consists of 14 residues. The germline V gene encodes CDR1 MGHRA and CDR2 YSYEKL. DNA for the CDR3: TGCGCCAGCAGCCAAACAACAGGGGACCACGAGCAGTACTTC. Encoded protein: CASSQTTGDHEQYF.

The chain carries TRBV5-1 and TRBJ2-7; D is unresolved. V lost 4 bases and J lost 5, with 16 bases in between. CDR1 is SGHRS and CDR2 is YFSETQ in the germline V gene. The CDR3 totals 14 residues. CDR3 loop: CASSPYGAIHEQYF. The DNA for the CDR3 is TGCGCCAGCAGCCCCTATGGAGCGATCCACGAGCAGTACTTC.

The chain has TRBV19 and TRBJ2-1; tentatively, D is TRBD2 (7 bases). Looked up from germline, CDR1 is LNHDA and CDR2 is SQIVND (reference sequence). The CDR3 runs to 14 residues. Trimming took off 3 bases at V and 7 bases at J, with 13 bases between the two ends. The CDR3 nucleotides read TGTGCCAGTAGTATGTGGGGGGGCCTGAATGAGCAGTTCTTC. Translation gives CASSMWGGLNEQFF.

The chain carries TRBV28 and TRBJ2-3, with D unresolved. The V end was cut by 3 bases, the J end by 4 bases, with 14 bases between. Germline V gene lookup returns CDR1 MDHEN and CDR2 SYDVKM. The CDR3 covers 15 residues. CDR3 region: CASSFWRSTADTQYF. The DNA of the CDR3 is TGTGCCAGCAGTTTTTGGCGGAGTACGGCAGATACGCAGTATTTT.

This clone has just one count. This chain joins TRBV2 and TRBJ1-4, with TRBD1 matching 9 bases. The CDR3 covers 15 residues. Germline CDR1 and CDR2: SNHLY and FYNNEI. V was clipped by 2 bases and J by 7 bases; unmatched bases: 5. CDR3 sequence: CASSETSGQGEKLFF. The CDR3 DNA reads TGTGCCAGCAGTGAAACTTCGGGACAGGGTGAAAAACTGTTTTTT.

The gene calls are TRBV9 and TRBJ1-3; D uncertain. With 4 bases removed from V and 0 bases from J, the gap between germline ends came to 11 bases. Germline V lookup: CDR1 SGDLS, CDR2 YYNGEE. The CDR3 spans 15 residues. As DNA, the CDR3 is TGTGCCAGCAGCTTAGACGGACTCTCTGGAAACACCATATATTTT. It codes for CASSLDGLSGNTIYF. The whole variable domain, remainder taken from reference TRBV9 and TRBJ1-3, is DSGVTQTPKHLITATGQRVTLRCSPRSGDLSVYWYQQSLDQGLQFLIQYYNGEERAKGNILERFSAQQFPDLHSELNLSSLELGDSALYFCASSLDGLSGNTIYFGEGSWLTVV.

This chain uses TRBV11-2 with TRBJ1-1; the D is unclear. CDR3 length: 16 amino acids. CDR1 and CDR2 (germline): SGHAT, FQNNGV. The germline V and J ends were trimmed by 2 bases and 4 bases, with 17 bases remaining between them. As DNA, the CDR3 is TGTGCCAGCAGCTTAAATTGGGCCCCCATGGGCACTGAAGCTTTCTTT. It is translated as CASSLNWAPMGTEAFF.

The genes are TRBV5-1 and TRBJ1-1; D call uncertain. V was clipped by 9 bases and J by 2 bases, with 14 bases between them. The CDR3 is 13 residues long. The germline CDR1 and CDR2 sequences are SGHRS and YFSETQ. In DNA form, the CDR3 reads TGCGCCACTGCAATCGGGGATAACACTGAAGCTTTCTTT. This sequence encodes CATAIGDNTEAFF.

J is TRBJ2-5 and V is TRBV28; possible D gene TRBD2, 6 bases. The CDR3 is made up of 14 amino acids. The germline V and J ends were trimmed by 5 bases and 4 bases, with 14 bases remaining between them. The V gene's germline CDR1 is MDHEN and CDR2 SYDVKM. CDR3 in DNA: TGTGCCAGCAGTGCCCTGGGGGGTTTAGAGACCCAGTACTTC. Translated: CASSALGGLETQYF.

By sample fraction, this clone is medium-sized. The CDR3 region is CASRPGQLSNQPQHF. The CDR3, as DNA: TGTGCCAGCAGACCGGGACAGCTTAGCAATCAGCCCCAGCATTTT. The rearrangement joins TRBV27 to TRBJ1-5, with 7 bases that match TRBD1. Germline CDR1 is MNHEY and CDR2 is SMNVEV (reference sequence). Trimming removed 6 bases from V and 0 bases from J; junction bases left unmatched: 5. This CDR3 comprises 15 residues.

The chain carries TRBV7-9 and TRBJ1-2; possibly TRBD1 for D (6 bases). The length of the CDR3 is 15 residues. Trimming removed 5 bases at V and 4 bases at J, with 17 bases between. Germline CDR1 is SEHNR and CDR2 is FQNEAQ (reference sequence). CDR3 in amino acids: CASSPGGGGVYGYTF. Written as DNA, the CDR3 is TGTGCCAGCAGCCCGGGCGGGGGCGGCGTCTATGGCTACACCTTC.

The chain has TRBV27 and TRBJ2-7, with D possibly matching TRBD1 (6 bases). This CDR3 contains 14 residues. V was pared by 7 bases and J by 6 bases, with 19 bases between. Germline loops: CDR1 MNHEY, CDR2 SMNVEV (reference sequence). Written as DNA, the CDR3 is TGTGCCAGCAAACTCTCAACAACAGGGTTCGAGCAGTACTTC. It yields the protein CASKLSTTGFEQYF.